This TCR beta chain comes out of a study of response to subunit inactivated influenza vaccine. Study-level results: Each seasonal influenza vaccination recruits few new T cells, the authors suggested.

Comments on this clonotype: The antigen remains undetermined.

TCRdb re-called the RT-PCR reads with MiXCR, one entry per CDR3 protein. Of a few hundred thousand distinct CDR3 sequences listed, about 14% are singletons. Germline V lookup: CDR1 SGHRS, CDR2 YFSETQ. V was pared by 2 bases and J by 1 base, with 12 bases between. The CDR3 has 15 amino acids. This chain links TRBV5-1 with TRBJ1-1; possibly TRBD1 for D (6 bases). This sample comprised PBMCs from blood, obtained about 12 days after vaccination. This TCR was sampled from a man aged 45 to 65 who received an inactivated influenza vaccine. The CDR3 coding sequence is TGCGCCAGCAGCTTCCAGGGGCCTAAGAACACTGAAGCTTTCTTT. This codes for CASSFQGPKNTEAFF.